This TCR beta chain stems from a study of Ad26.COV2.S vaccination and SARS-CoV-2 variants. Findings and limits, study-wide: In vaccinated individuals, spike-specific CD8+ and CD4+ T cell responses reportedly displayed substantial breadth. It was found that vaccine and placebo recipients had similar non-spike TCR breadth.

As to this clone: What it binds is not known.

The repertoire was sequenced with immunoSEQ multiplex PCR; TCRdb's copy has only in-frame clones and lacks some. This sample yields 45,000 or so clones, of which about 83% are seen a single time; more than 45% belongs to the top ten. With V trimmed by 4 bases and J by 2 bases, 9 bases remained unmatched. The CDR3 length is 16 residues. The chain links TRBV23-1 to TRBJ1-2; 8 nucleotides line up with TRBD1. Being an ORF, TRBV23-1 has a function that is uncertain. The receptor was derived from a human donor who had recovered from COVID-19. The material was peripheral blood, obtained after recovery from COVID-19. The CDR3 sequence is CASSPDREEPNYGYTF. Written as DNA, the CDR3 is TGCGCCAGCAGTCCGGACAGGGAAGAGCCAAACTATGGCTACACCTTC.